The 8 T cell receptor beta chains in this list originate from one sample, sequenced in a study of cytomegalovirus exposure and HLA in healthy donors. 60 Vbeta and 13 Jbeta primers were used in PCR. Assay used: immunoSEQ multiplex PCR; TCRdb lists only in-frame clones, some missing. This table has 200,000 to 250,000 clones, about two thirds appearing once. The sample consisted of PBMCs. Receptor source: a man aged 35-49 years in good health and CMV-seropositive.

This clone was seen only once. The chain combines TRBV6-1 with TRBJ1-1, with TRBD1 matching over 9 bases. Per germline, CDR1 MNHNS and CDR2 SASEGT. The CDR3 runs to 14 residues. V shed 6 bases and J 5 bases; nucleotides not matched to a gene: 7. This CDR3 is CASRMTGGLTEAFF. CDR3 nucleotides: TGTGCCAGCAGGATGACAGGGGGGTTAACTGAAGCTTTCTTT.

The chain has TRBV28 and TRBJ1-6; no clear D gene. V was clipped by 1 base and J by 8 bases, with 3 bases between them. This CDR3 has 12 residues. Germline-derived CDR1 and CDR2 are MDHEN and SYDVKM. Here the CDR3 reads CASSLLDSPLHF. CDR3 bases: TGTGCCAGCAGTTTATTAGATTCACCCCTCCACTTT.

In this sample, this clone turned up a few times. The CDR3 coding sequence is TGTGCCATTTCTCAAAACCCAGTACAGTCTAACACTGAAGCTTTCTTT. Protein sequence: CAISQNPVQSNTEAFF. V is TRBV18 and J is TRBJ1-1; D not certain. Trimming left V 10 bases short and J 2 bases short, with 23 bases between. In germline, CDR1 is KGHSH, CDR2 LQKENI. The CDR3 length is 16 residues.

The gene calls are TRBV4-1 and TRBJ1-5; D possibly corresponds to TRBD1 (5 bases). The CDR3 is 16 residues long. Germline V gene sequence: CDR1 MGHRA, CDR2 YSYEKL. Trimming cost V 0 bases and J 6 bases, with 15 bases left between them. CDR3 loop: CASSQDWDREGQPQHF. The DNA for the CDR3 is TGCGCCAGCAGCCAAGACTGGGACCGGGAGGGTCAGCCCCAGCATTTT.

A word on this clone: Mismatch with germline at one junction end may stem from a read error. V and J are TRBV2 and TRBJ1-2, with 8 bases fitting TRBD1. The CDR3 is 11 residues long. Germline V gene sequence: CDR1 SNHLY, CDR2 FYNNEI. The CDR3 spells CASRIPTTGGF. As DNA, the CDR3 is TGTGCCAGCAGGATTCCGACTACAGGGGGCTTC. Full variable domain (rest looked up from reference TRBV2 and TRBJ1-2): EPEVTQTPSHQVTQMGQEVILRCVPISNHLYFYWYRQILGQKVEFLVSFYNNEISEKSEIFDDQFSVERPDGSNFTLKIRSTKLEDSAMYFCASRIPTTGGFGSGTRLTVV.

This chain links TRBV5-1 with TRBJ2-1; TRBD2 matches 8 bases. CDR1 and CDR2 from the germline V gene are SGHRS and YFSETQ. With V trimmed by 8 bases and J by 0 bases, 7 bases remained unmatched. CDR3 length: 15 amino acids. CDR3 DNA sequence: TGCGCCAGTTCCCCTGCGGGGGGCTCCTACAATGAGCAGTTCTTC. This translates into CASSPAGGSYNEQFF.

The chain employs TRBV6-5 and TRBJ2-7, with 10 bases identical to TRBD1. The CDR3 totals 13 residues. Germline CDR1 is MNHEY and CDR2 is SVGAGI. J gave up 10 bases and V 2 bases, and 5 bases lay outside the gene matches. CDR3 nucleotides: TGTGCCAGCAGTTACCCTGGGACAGGGGTTCAGTACTTC. Its translation: CASSYPGTGVQYF.

The chain recombines TRBV29-1 with TRBJ2-7; possibly TRBD2 for D (5 bases). CDR3 length: 16 amino acids. V lost 0 bases and J 0 bases, leaving 15 bases between the germline ends. Per the germline V gene, CDR1 is SQVTM and CDR2 is ANQGSEA. CDR3 residues: CSVEEGVTGYSYEQYF. CDR3 in DNA: TGCAGCGTTGAAGAAGGAGTTACGGGATACTCCTACGAGCAGTACTTC.